This is a list of T cell receptor beta chains from one sample in a study of glioma-infiltrating T cells. From the multiplex PCR reads, TCRdb called clonotypes with MiXCR, one entry per CDR3 protein. The sample holds about 380,000 distinct CDR3 sequences, 41% seen once. Sequencing was carried out using glioma tissue, nonneoplastic brain tissue, or PBMCs (not recorded which). The origin of the receptors is a human donor with low-grade glioma or glioblastoma, undergoing nonglioma brain surgery, or in good health (not recorded which). The CDR3 runs from the conserved cysteine through the conserved F or W. Fields, in order: clone size, J gene, V gene, D gene, CDR3 DNA, CDR3 protein. D genes are given only for firm matches. Not all rows give a size; the values are once, few, many and, for expanded clones, a class.

clone size: many
J gene: TRBJ1-1
V gene: TRBV27
D gene: -
CDR3 DNA: TGTGCCAGCAGTTTAACGTGGGGGCTAAGCACTGAAGCTTTCTTT
CDR3 protein: CASSLTWGLSTEAFF

clone size: -
J gene: TRBJ2-1
V gene: TRBV27
D gene: -
CDR3 DNA: TGTGCCGGCAGCTTGACAAAGGGGCATGAGCAGTTCTTC
CDR3 protein: CAGSLTKGHEQFF

clone size: -
J gene: TRBJ2-5
V gene: TRBV20-1
D gene: TRBD1
CDR3 DNA: TGCAGTGCCAAGTTGGGACAGCGTCCCGAGACCCAGTACTTC
CDR3 protein: CSAKLGQRPETQYF

clone size: -
J gene: TRBJ2-7
V gene: TRBV19
D gene: TRBD2
CDR3 DNA: TGTGCCACCGGGACTAGCGGTATCTACGAGCAGTACTTC
CDR3 protein: CATGTSGIYEQYF

clone size: -
J gene: TRBJ2-7
V gene: TRBV19
D gene: -
CDR3 DNA: TGTGCCAGTAGCCCACGAGCCAGCGGACACAACGAGCAGTACTTC
CDR3 protein: CASSPRASGHNEQYF

clone size: -
J gene: TRBJ2-1
V gene: TRBV7-2
D gene: -
CDR3 DNA: TGTGCCAGCAGCTTACCATCCCAGACAGCCTACTCCTACAATGAGCAGTTCTTC
CDR3 protein: CASSLPSQTAYSYNEQFF

clone size: few
J gene: TRBJ1-6
V gene: TRBV6-5
D gene: -
CDR3 DNA: TGTGCCAGCAGCCAGGACAATCCTTATAATTCACCCCTCCACTTT
CDR3 protein: CASSQDNPYNSPLHF

clone size: few
J gene: TRBJ2-7
V gene: TRBV12-3/TRBV12-4
D gene: -
CDR3 DNA: TGTGCCAGCAGCCGGTCGGGGGCAACCTACGAGCAGTACTTC
CDR3 protein: CASSRSGATYEQYF

clone size: -
J gene: TRBJ1-3
V gene: TRBV4-2
D gene: -
CDR3 DNA: TGTGCCAGCAGCCTACAGGGAGACACCATATATTTT
CDR3 protein: CASSLQGDTIYF

clone size: -
J gene: TRBJ1-4
V gene: TRBV2
D gene: TRBD1
CDR3 DNA: TGTGCCAGCAGTTTCGGGACAGGCCAAAAACTGTTTTTT
CDR3 protein: CASSFGTGQKLFF

clone size: -
J gene: TRBJ2-3
V gene: TRBV7-9
D gene: TRBD1
CDR3 DNA: TGTGCCAGCAGCTTAGGGCGGACAGGGAGCACAGATACGCAGTATTTT
CDR3 protein: CASSLGRTGSTDTQYF

clone size: many
J gene: TRBJ1-5
V gene: TRBV6-2/TRBV6-3
D gene: -
CDR3 DNA: TGTGCCAGCAGTCGACAGACTTCCAATCAGCCCCAGCATTTT
CDR3 protein: CASSRQTSNQPQHF

clone size: -
J gene: TRBJ1-3
V gene: TRBV4-1
D gene: -
CDR3 DNA: TGCGCCAGCAGCCAAGAGCCACGCTCTGGAAACACCATATATTTT
CDR3 protein: CASSQEPRSGNTIYF

clone size: few
J gene: TRBJ1-6
V gene: TRBV10-3
D gene: -
CDR3 DNA: TGTGCCATCAGTGAGTCGCAGGGCGAGGCCTATAATTCACCCCTCCACTTT
CDR3 protein: CAISESQGEAYNSPLHF

clone size: few
J gene: TRBJ1-3
V gene: TRBV4-2
D gene: -
CDR3 DNA: TGTGCCAGCAGCCGGGGGGGTATGCACTCTGGAAACACCATATATTTT
CDR3 protein: CASSRGGMHSGNTIYF

clone size: many
J gene: TRBJ2-7
V gene: TRBV6-2/TRBV6-3
D gene: -
CDR3 DNA: TGTGCCAGCAGTTACTCGCCCATCAAGCGGACAGAAGTACGAGGGCAGTACTTC
CDR3 protein: CASSYSPIKRTEVRGQYF

clone size: -
J gene: TRBJ1-1
V gene: TRBV28
D gene: -
CDR3 DNA: TGTGCCAGCAGTTTCCCTCCCTATGAAGCCGCTTTCTTT
CDR3 protein: CASSFPPYEAAFF

clone size: -
J gene: TRBJ2-3
V gene: TRBV7-2
D gene: -
CDR3 DNA: TGTGCCAGCAGCGGTCAGGCCAGGGCTGCGTACCTGTTTGGGGATACGCAGTATTTT
CDR3 protein: CASSGQARAAYLFGDTQYF

clone size: few
J gene: TRBJ2-2
V gene: TRBV6-1
D gene: -
CDR3 DNA: TGTGCCAGCAGCCCCGCGCCGGGGGCGCCGACCGGGGAGCTGTTTTTT
CDR3 protein: CASSPAPGAPTGELFF

clone size: once
J gene: TRBJ2-7
V gene: TRBV3-1
D gene: TRBD2
CDR3 DNA: TGTGCCAGCAGCCCGTATAGCGGGCCGAGCTCCTACGAGCAGTACTTC
CDR3 protein: CASSPYSGPSSYEQYF

clone size: -
J gene: TRBJ2-1
V gene: TRBV7-9
D gene: -
CDR3 DNA: TGTGCCAGCATTTATAGCGGCTCTTTCAATGAGCAGTTCTTC
CDR3 protein: CASIYSGSFNEQFF

clone size: many
J gene: TRBJ1-1
V gene: TRBV28
D gene: TRBD1
CDR3 DNA: TGTGCCAGCAGTCGGAACAGGGGAGAAAACACTGAAGCTTTCTTT
CDR3 protein: CASSRNRGENTEAFF

clone size: -
J gene: TRBJ2-1
V gene: TRBV5-1
D gene: TRBD2
CDR3 DNA: TGCGCCAGCAGGTTGGAGGCGGGAGCCTACAATGAGCAGTTCTTC
CDR3 protein: CASRLEAGAYNEQFF

clone size: -
J gene: TRBJ2-1
V gene: TRBV6-5
D gene: -
CDR3 DNA: TGTGCCAGCAGTTTAGCCATGAGACAGCCCCACAATGAGCAGTTCTTC
CDR3 protein: CASSLAMRQPHNEQFF

clone size: few
J gene: TRBJ2-7
V gene: TRBV6-2/TRBV6-3
D gene: -
CDR3 DNA: TGTGCCAGCAGTTATTTCGGACGGACCTTATCCTACGAGCAGTACTTC
CDR3 protein: CASSYFGRTLSYEQYF

clone size: few
J gene: TRBJ2-7
V gene: TRBV28
D gene: TRBD1
CDR3 DNA: TGTGCCAGCAGTGGGGACAGCTCTCGCGAGCAGTACTTC
CDR3 protein: CASSGDSSREQYF

clone size: many
J gene: TRBJ2-3
V gene: TRBV7-2
D gene: TRBD1
CDR3 DNA: TGTGCCAGCAGCTTTTCTAGGTCCGGGACAGGGGGCACAGATACGCAGTATTTT
CDR3 protein: CASSFSRSGTGGTDTQYF

clone size: few
J gene: TRBJ2-7
V gene: TRBV10-3
D gene: -
CDR3 DNA: TGTGCCATCAGTGATCGCGGGGTGGGGAACGAGCAGTACTTC
CDR3 protein: CAISDRGVGNEQYF

clone size: -
J gene: TRBJ2-7
V gene: TRBV7-2
D gene: TRBD2
CDR3 DNA: TGTGCCAGCAGCTTTAGCGGGTTCGGGTACGAGCAGTACTTC
CDR3 protein: CASSFSGFGYEQYF

clone size: many
J gene: TRBJ2-1
V gene: TRBV7-9
D gene: -
CDR3 DNA: TGTGCCAGCAGCCATGCCCACTACAATGAGCAGTTCTTC
CDR3 protein: CASSHAHYNEQFF

clone size: few
J gene: TRBJ2-1
V gene: TRBV4-3
D gene: -
CDR3 DNA: TGCGCCAGCAGCCAAGATATCTGGGAAAGGCAGTTCTTC
CDR3 protein: CASSQDIWERQFF

clone size: -
J gene: TRBJ2-7
V gene: TRBV7-2
D gene: -
CDR3 DNA: TGTGCCAGCAGCTTAGACCTGGGCTACGAGCAGTACTTC
CDR3 protein: CASSLDLGYEQYF

clone size: -
J gene: TRBJ2-1
V gene: TRBV5-1
D gene: -
CDR3 DNA: TGCGCCAGCAGCATCGTAGGGAATGAGCAGTTCTTC
CDR3 protein: CASSIVGNEQFF

clone size: many
J gene: TRBJ1-2
V gene: TRBV15
D gene: TRBD1
CDR3 DNA: TGTGCCACCAGCAGAGGCGGGACAGTCTATGGCTACACCTTC
CDR3 protein: CATSRGGTVYGYTF

clone size: -
J gene: TRBJ1-1
V gene: TRBV7-8
D gene: -
CDR3 DNA: TGTGCCAGCAGCTTGAAAATGAACACTAAAGCTTTCTTT
CDR3 protein: CASSLKMNTKAFF

clone size: -
J gene: TRBJ2-1
V gene: TRBV29-1
D gene: TRBD2
CDR3 DNA: TGCAGCGTTGCTACTACCGGGACTACAAATGAGCAGTTCTTC
CDR3 protein: CSVATTGTTNEQFF

clone size: -
J gene: TRBJ1-2
V gene: TRBV5-6
D gene: -
CDR3 DNA: TGTGCCAGCAGCTTGACAGATTTTAACTATGGCTACACCTTC
CDR3 protein: CASSLTDFNYGYTF

clone size: -
J gene: TRBJ1-3
V gene: TRBV20-1
D gene: TRBD1
CDR3 DNA: TGCAGTGCTAGATCGAAGTCTACAGGGGTGCCTTCTGGAAACACCATATACTTT
CDR3 protein: CSARSKSTGVPSGNTIYF

clone size: -
J gene: TRBJ2-5
V gene: TRBV20-1
D gene: TRBD2
CDR3 DNA: TGCAGTGCTTCGGGGGGAGGCCAAGAGACCCAGTACTTC
CDR3 protein: CSASGGGQETQYF

clone size: -
J gene: TRBJ2-3
V gene: TRBV28
D gene: -
CDR3 DNA: TGTGCCAGCAGGGCAAGCACAGATACGCAGTATTTT
CDR3 protein: CASRASTDTQYF

clone size: -
J gene: TRBJ2-7
V gene: TRBV29-1
D gene: -
CDR3 DNA: TGCAGCGCCGAACTCTCAGGAATCTACGAGCAGTACTTC
CDR3 protein: CSAELSGIYEQYF

clone size: few
J gene: TRBJ2-7
V gene: TRBV2
D gene: -
CDR3 DNA: TGTGCCAGCCTGTCGACAGAAAGCTCCTACGAGCAGTACTTC
CDR3 protein: CASLSTESSYEQYF

clone size: -
J gene: TRBJ1-1
V gene: TRBV19
D gene: -
CDR3 DNA: TGTGCCAGCTCTACGCTCAGGGCCCCGGGAGGAGCTTTCTTT
CDR3 protein: CASSTLRAPGGAFF

clone size: -
J gene: TRBJ2-7
V gene: TRBV6-5
D gene: -
CDR3 DNA: TGTGCCAGCAGTTCCACCTGGGGGGGCGGGGCCTACGAGCAGTACTTC
CDR3 protein: CASSSTWGGGAYEQYF